These 30 T cell receptor beta chains were sequenced from one sample in a study of CD8+ T cells in alopecia areata (dated by TCRdb to about 2018). Reading the label with the study, this specimen's time point is: baseline before oral tofacitinib. Library preparation was by the immunoSEQ multiplex PCR assay. RNA was extracted from all samples and reverse transcribed into cDNA, which served as template for TCR sequencing. TCRdb took over this immuneACCESS table, retaining in-frame rearrangements with V and J assigned. Such tables are incomplete; in checked studies, under half of the missing clones stem from an unresolved V gene, and the remainder is unexplained. The sample records 100,000 to 150,000 clones, roughly 50% of which are singletons. Clones ranked in the top ten supply approximately 19% of the sample. Source: CD8+ T cells sorted from blood, taken at week 0. The receptor set was obtained from a human donor with alopecia areata.

This clone was seen more than once but under ten times. V and J are TRBV4-1 and TRBJ1-6; D gene ambiguous. CDR1 MGHRA and CDR2 YSYEKL come from the germline V gene. This CDR3 is built from 13 residues. Trimming cost V 4 bases and J 10 bases, with 11 bases left between them. The CDR3, as DNA: TGCGCCAGCAGCCTCGACGCTATCTCACCCCTCCACTTT. This gives the protein CASSLDAISPLHF.

The CDR3 region has the DNA TGCGCCAGCAGCTCCCCCTTTGAAGCGCTCGTGGAGACCCAGTACTTC. Encoded protein: CASSSPFEALVETQYF. The chain employs TRBV5-1 and TRBJ2-5; D is ambiguous. The CDR3 contains 16 residues. Trimming pared 3 bases from V and 5 bases from J, leaving 20 bases between. CDR1 and CDR2 (germline): SGHRS, YFSETQ.

The chain carries TRBV10-3 and TRBJ2-1, with TRBD2 matching 10 bases. Germline CDR1 is ENHRY and CDR2 is SYGVKD. With 4 bases clipped from V and 3 bases from J, the junction kept 0 bases outside the gene matches. The CDR3 loop spans 14 amino acids. CDR3 residues: CAISASGGYNEQFF. Written as DNA, the CDR3 is TGTGCCATCAGTGCTAGCGGGGGCTACAATGAGCAGTTCTTC.

The chain links TRBV4-3 to TRBJ1-1; 7 positions match TRBD1. The germline V gene has CDR1 LGHNA and CDR2 YSLEER. V shed 3 bases and J 5 bases; nucleotides not matched to a gene: 6. There are 14 residues in the CDR3. The CDR3 DNA follows: TGCGCCAGCAGCCAGCTAGAGGGGGCTACTGAAGCTTTCTTT. Amino acid sequence: CASSQLEGATEAFF.

This clone showed up just a few times. J is TRBJ2-2 and V is TRBV5-4, with D uncertain. CDR3 length: 14 amino acids. Trimming removed 1 base from V and 1 base from J, with 5 bases in between. CDR1 and CDR2 (germline): SGHNT, YYREEE (reference sequence). CDR3: CASSLPGNTGELFF. In DNA, the CDR3 is TGTGCCAGCAGCTTGCCGGGGAACACCGGGGAGCTGTTTTTT.

The V call is TRBV29-1, the J call TRBJ2-7; 8 bases map to TRBD2. Looked up from germline, CDR1 is SQVTM and CDR2 is ANQGSEA. Germline trimming cut 4 bases from V and 4 bases from J; bases unmatched to any gene: 6. This CDR3 has 13 residues. The DNA for the CDR3 is TGCAGCGTTGCGGGGGGGCGTTCTTACGAGCAGTACTTC. This gives the protein CSVAGGRSYEQYF.

This clone was observed a handful of times. The rearrangement uses TRBV19 and TRBJ2-7; 8 bases map to TRBD1. Losses at the gene ends were 5 bases for V and 3 bases for J; bases not matched to a gene: 6. This CDR3 contains 14 residues. Germline V gives CDR1 LNHDA, CDR2 SQIVND (reference sequence). The CDR3 region has the DNA TGTGCCAGTAGTGCGGACAGGGAACTCTACGAGCAGTACTTC. Translating it yields CASSADRELYEQYF.

This clone was picked up a small number of times. V gene TRBV27 combines with J gene TRBJ2-1, with D perhaps TRBD2 (5 bases). The germline V gene has CDR1 MNHEY and CDR2 SMNVEV (reference sequence). V lost 6 bases and J 0 bases, leaving 15 bases between the germline ends. The CDR3 totals 16 residues. The CDR3 coding sequence is TGTGCCAGCAGCCTCTCTCCGAGGGCCTCCTACAATGAGCAGTTCTTC. It specifies CASSLSPRASYNEQFF.

The CDR3 reads CASSQGTTVDTQYF. CDR3 DNA: TGCGCCAGCAGCCAAGGGACCACAGTGGATACGCAGTATTTT. The rearrangement uses TRBV4-3 and TRBJ2-3; D is unclear. The CDR3 sequence is 14 residues long. CDR1 is LGHNA, CDR2 YSLEER, per germline. V was cut by 1 base and J by 6 bases, with 11 bases left in between.

Only a few counts were recorded for this clone. The chain links TRBV29-1 to TRBJ2-7; D gene uncertain. CDR1 is SQVTM and CDR2 is ANQGSEA in the germline V gene. The CDR3 loop spans 12 amino acids. Deletions cut 4 bases from V and 4 bases from J, with 11 bases between. The CDR3 spells CSVGGKGYEQYF. Written as DNA, the CDR3 is TGCAGCGTTGGGGGAAAAGGTTACGAGCAGTACTTC.

This chain uses TRBV4-2 with TRBJ2-1; 7 bases agree with TRBD2. There are 15 residues in the CDR3. V trimming: 4 bases; J trimming: 0 bases; junction bases outside the gene matches: 3. CDR1 is LGHNA and CDR2 is YNFKEQ in the germline V gene. The CDR3 DNA sequence: TGTGCCAGCAGCCGCGGGGGACGCTCCTACAATGAGCAGTTCTTC. Translated, it gives CASSRGGRSYNEQFF.

As regards this clone: The same CDR3 is also encoded by other DNA sequences in this sample. The V and J genes are TRBV13 and TRBJ2-7; no definite D call. This CDR3 is built from 12 residues. V was pared by 1 base and J by 2 bases, with 3 bases between. Germline V gene lookup returns CDR1 PRHDT and CDR2 FYEKMQ (reference sequence). The CDR3 region has the DNA TGTGCCAGCAGCTTAGCAGCCTACGAGCAGTACTTC. Translated: CASSLAAYEQYF.

The chain carries TRBV6-5 and TRBJ2-5; TRBD1 agrees at 10 bases. V lost 6 bases and J lost 4; bases outside the gene matches: 8. The CDR3 is 15 amino acids. Germline CDR1 and CDR2: MNHEY and SVGAGI. CDR3 coding DNA: TGTGCCAGCAGCATGGGACAGGGGTGGGGAGAGACCCAGTACTTC. This encodes CASSMGQGWGETQYF.

The chain couples TRBV29-1 to TRBJ2-1; TRBD1 matches 7 bases. The CDR3 has 12 residues. Trimming cost V 8 bases and J 6 bases; bases outside gene matches: 7. The germline V gene encodes CDR1 SQVTM and CDR2 ANQGSEA. CDR3 loop: CSQTGVGNEQFF. CDR3 sequence (DNA): TGCAGCCAAACAGGGGTGGGCAATGAGCAGTTCTTC.

The gene calls are TRBV23-1 and TRBJ2-5; D is unresolved. TRBV23-1 carries the ORF label, with uncertain function. With 6 bases removed from V and 5 bases from J, the gap between germline ends came to 31 bases. The CDR3 totals 19 residues. The CDR3: CASSPRSHWQARSRETQYF. The CDR3 nucleotides are TGCGCCAGCAGCCCCCGATCCCACTGGCAAGCGAGAAGTCGGGAGACCCAGTACTTC.

V gene TRBV29-1 combines with J gene TRBJ2-7; D is undetermined. Germline V gene sequence: CDR1 SQVTM, CDR2 ANQGSEA. V gave up 5 bases and J gave up 2 bases, with 10 bases separating them. The CDR3 has 12 residues. The CDR3 coding sequence is TGCAGCGTTCAAGGTTCACCCTACGAGCAGTACTTC. It yields the protein CSVQGSPYEQYF.

A few counts support this clone. The sample carries other DNA sequences with the same CDR3. The rearrangement links TRBV7-9 to TRBJ1-5; D is perhaps TRBD1 (5 bases). CDR1 and CDR2 (germline): SEHNR, FQNEAQ (reference sequence). The length of the CDR3 is 14 residues. Trimming removed 5 bases from V and 6 bases from J, with 14 bases in between. This chain's CDR3 is CASSRGRGGQPQHF. The CDR3 DNA follows: TGTGCCAGCAGCCGCGGGAGGGGTGGTCAGCCCCAGCATTTT.

V and J are TRBV7-8 and TRBJ2-7; D is uncertain. V lost 4 bases and J lost 2, with 9 bases in between. CDR3 length: 13 amino acids. CDR1 and CDR2 from the germline V gene are SGHVS and FQNEAQ. The CDR3 here is CASSSPGTYEQYF. The CDR3 region has the DNA TGTGCCAGCAGCTCCCCTGGCACCTACGAGCAGTACTTC.

V is TRBV5-6 and J is TRBJ2-3; no reliable D call. Deletions cut 4 bases from V and 11 bases from J, with 14 bases between. Germline V gene sequence: CDR1 SGHDT, CDR2 YYEEEE. The CDR3 runs to 12 residues. The CDR3 sequence: CASSRDPSGQYF. CDR3 sequence (DNA): TGTGCCAGCAGCAGGGATCCGTCCGGGCAGTATTTT.

This clone was counted at least ten times. CDR3 protein: CASIHRSYEQYF. CDR3 bases: TGTGCCAGCATCCACAGGTCCTACGAGCAGTACTTC. This rearrangement joins TRBV2 to TRBJ2-7, with D maybe TRBD1 (5 bases). This CDR3 spans 12 amino acids. The germline V gene encodes CDR1 SNHLY and CDR2 FYNNEI. Trimming removed 7 bases from V and 1 base from J, with 8 bases in between.

This chain joins TRBV28 and TRBJ2-7; D ambiguous. Germline V gene sequence: CDR1 MDHEN, CDR2 SYDVKM. The CDR3 loop spans 14 amino acids. The V end lost 2 bases, the J end lost 3 bases, and 11 bases lay between the germline ends. For the CDR3, the DNA is TGTGCCAGCAGTTTAAGGGCGATGTTCTACGAGCAGTACTTC. Translating it yields CASSLRAMFYEQYF.

This clone was seen a handful of times. The V gene is TRBV29-1, the J gene TRBJ2-7; D is uncertain. Trimming took off 7 bases at V and 1 base at J, with 5 bases between the two ends. The CDR3 extends over 10 amino acids. CDR1 and CDR2 (germline): SQVTM, ANQGSEA. The CDR3 is CSALSYEQYF. The CDR3 DNA reads as TGCAGCGCGCTGTCCTACGAGCAGTACTTC.

CDR3 sequence: CASSLDGLRSTIYF. Written as DNA, the CDR3 is TGTGCCAGCAGTTTAGACGGACTGAGGAGCACCATATATTTT. The rearrangement links TRBV27 to TRBJ1-3; no definite D call. V dropped 2 bases and J dropped 9 bases, with 14 bases sitting between them. The CDR3 spans 14 residues. The germline V gene encodes CDR1 MNHEY and CDR2 SMNVEV (reference sequence).

The CDR3 nucleotides read TGTGCCAGCACCTACTTAGCGTATAACGGGGAGCTGTTTTTT. It specifies CASTYLAYNGELFF. The rearrangement links TRBV6-5 to TRBJ2-2, with a weak D call TRBD2 (5 bases). The CDR3 has 14 residues. Trimming took off 7 bases at V and 7 bases at J, with 16 bases between the two ends. Germline V gene lookup returns CDR1 MNHEY and CDR2 SVGAGI.

The rearrangement uses TRBV30 and TRBJ2-1, with D unclear. The CDR3 sequence is 10 residues long. Germline V gene data show CDR1 as GTSNPN and CDR2 as SVGIG (reference sequence). V dropped 4 bases and J dropped 8 bases, with 6 bases sitting between them. The CDR3: CAWMVHEQFF. CDR3 bases: TGTGCCTGGATGGTCCATGAGCAGTTCTTC.

This clone was counted a few times. The V call is TRBV13, the J call TRBJ2-7; D unresolved. Germline CDR1 PRHDT, CDR2 FYEKMQ (reference sequence). The CDR3 loop spans 13 amino acids. The ends were cut back, 3 bases at V and 3 bases at J, with 9 bases in the middle. DNA for the CDR3: TGTGCCAGCAGCTTCTCGGTGAGCTACGAGCAGTACTTC. Translating gives CASSFSVSYEQYF.

On this clone itself: Within the sample, other DNA sequences also encode this same CDR3. V usage is TRBV29-1 and J usage is TRBJ2-7, with TRBD1 as a possible D gene (5 bases). Germline CDR1 SQVTM, CDR2 ANQGSEA. The CDR3 sequence is 13 residues long. V lost 6 bases, J lost 3 bases, and 15 bases lay in between. This CDR3 is CSVLGQGSYEQYF. The CDR3 nucleotides read TGCAGCGTCCTCGGGCAGGGTAGCTACGAGCAGTACTTC.

CDR3 bases: TGTGCCAGCAGCTTAGGGGGAACCTACGAGCAGTACTTC. Translated, it gives CASSLGGTYEQYF. The V call is TRBV7-9, the J call TRBJ2-7; D not certain. Trimming removed 1 base from V and 2 bases from J, with 6 bases in between. The CDR3 extends over 13 amino acids. CDR1 and CDR2 (germline): SEHNR, FQNEAQ (reference sequence).

The chain has TRBV6-6 and TRBJ1-1; D ambiguous. The germline V gene encodes CDR1 MNHNY and CDR2 SVGAGI (reference sequence). The germline V and J ends were trimmed by 8 bases and 4 bases, with 14 bases remaining between them. This CDR3 is built from 13 residues. The DNA for the CDR3 is TGTGCCAGCTCTAGCGGAATCGGCACTGAAGCTTTCTTT. It is translated as CASSSGIGTEAFF.

The chain couples TRBV6-5 to TRBJ2-7; D ambiguous. The V end lost 2 bases, the J end lost 4 bases, and 12 bases lay between the germline ends. The germline gives CDR1 MNHEY, CDR2 SVGAGI. This CDR3 has 14 amino acids. CDR3 DNA: TGTGCCAGCAGTTACGCAGAATCCTCGTACGAGCAGTACTTC. Translated: CASSYAESSYEQYF.